This is a list of T cell receptor beta chains from one sample in a study of T cells in Graves' hyperthyroidism and ophthalmopathy. MiXCR, applied by TCRdb to the multiplex PCR reads, yields one record per CDR3 protein. The sample consists of about 350,000 distinct CDR3 sequences, around 18% of them appearing once. Sequencing input: blood. These receptors came from a woman aged 40 to 49 with Graves' ophthalmopathy. CDR3s include the opening cysteine and the closing phenylalanine or tryptophan. D genes are given only for firm matches. Only some rows state a clone size, as once, few, many or a class for expanded clones.

TRBV7-8	TRBJ2-7	many	-	TGTGCCAGCAGCTTAGGCTACCGAGGGACGCTGGTCTACGAGCAGTACTTC	CASSLGYRGTLVYEQYF
TRBV6-5	TRBJ1-1	many	-	TGTGCCAGCAGTTACTCGAGTGAACGGCCAAACACTGAAGCTTTCTTT	CASSYSSERPNTEAFF
TRBV10-3	TRBJ2-6	many	-	TGTGCCATCAGTGATTCGATCTCTGGGGCCAACGTCCTGACTTTC	CAISDSISGANVLTF
TRBV4-1	TRBJ2-2	few	-	TGCGCCAGCAGCCAACCCGGGGAGCTGTTTTTT	CASSQPGELFF
TRBV9	TRBJ2-7	few	TRBD2	TGTGCCAGCAGCGTTTCCAGCGGGAGCTCCTACGAGCAGTACTTC	CASSVSSGSSYEQYF
TRBV9	TRBJ2-7	many	TRBD2	TGTGCCAGCAGCGTACCCCTCCCAAGCGGGAGCGACTACGAGCAGTACTTC	CASSVPLPSGSDYEQYF
TRBV15	TRBJ2-7	-	TRBD1	TGTGCCACCAGCAGAGATACAGGGGTCGAGCAGTACTTC	CATSRDTGVEQYF
TRBV29-1	TRBJ2-6	many	-	TGCAGCGTTCGTGTCTCTGGGGCCAACGTCCTGACTTTC	CSVRVSGANVLTF
TRBV29-1	TRBJ1-2	many	TRBD1	TGCAGCGTTCAGGGGGGGGACGGCTACACCTTC	CSVQGGDGYTF
TRBV12-3/TRBV12-4	TRBJ2-2	many	TRBD2	TGTGCCAGCAGCTTGCCGACTAGCGGCGCGAACACCGGGGAGCTGTTTTTT	CASSLPTSGANTGELFF
TRBV11-2	TRBJ1-1	many	-	TGTGCCAGCAGCTCTGTGAGGAAGGGGGGTGAAGCTTTCTTT	CASSSVRKGGEAFF
TRBV6-1	TRBJ2-5	many	TRBD2	TGTGCCAGCAGTGAGGGGGGGACCTCTGAGACCCAGTACTTC	CASSEGGTSETQYF
TRBV4-1	TRBJ1-5	-	-	TGCGCCAGCAGCCAAGAATCGGTATATCAGCCCCAGCATTTT	CASSQESVYQPQHF
TRBV30	TRBJ1-6	few	-	TGTGCCTGGAGTGGTGACGCGTATAATTCACCCCTCCACTTT	CAWSGDAYNSPLHF
TRBV29-1	TRBJ1-2	-	-	TGCAGCGTTGGCCACGACAGTAACTATGGCTACAGCTTC	CSVGHDSNYGYSF
TRBV6-1	TRBJ2-7	-	TRBD1	TGTGCCAGCAGTGACATGACAGGGCCCTCCTACGAGCAGTACTTC	CASSDMTGPSYEQYF
TRBV2	TRBJ2-5	-	-	TGTGCCAGCAGGCCGGGAGACAGGGTTTTTGTGACCCAGTACTTC	CASRPGDRVFVTQYF
TRBV28	TRBJ2-7	many	TRBD1	TGTGCCAGCAGTTGGAGACCGGGACAGGTTACCTACGAGCAGTACTTC	CASSWRPGQVTYEQYF
TRBV12-3/TRBV12-4	TRBJ2-7	many	TRBD1	TGTGCCAGCAAACTGGGACAGGGTTCCTACGAGCAGTACTTC	CASKLGQGSYEQYF
TRBV29-1	TRBJ2-2	-	TRBD2	TGCAGCGTCCTAGGGACTAGCGTTGACGGGGAGCTGTTTTTT	CSVLGTSVDGELFF
TRBV10-3	TRBJ1-3	many	-	TGTGCCATCAGTGAGTCGGGCCCTGGAAACACCATATATTTT	CAISESGPGNTIYF
TRBV6-1	TRBJ1-2	-	-	TGTGCCAGCAATGACAGGTCCTATGGCTACACCTTC	CASNDRSYGYTF